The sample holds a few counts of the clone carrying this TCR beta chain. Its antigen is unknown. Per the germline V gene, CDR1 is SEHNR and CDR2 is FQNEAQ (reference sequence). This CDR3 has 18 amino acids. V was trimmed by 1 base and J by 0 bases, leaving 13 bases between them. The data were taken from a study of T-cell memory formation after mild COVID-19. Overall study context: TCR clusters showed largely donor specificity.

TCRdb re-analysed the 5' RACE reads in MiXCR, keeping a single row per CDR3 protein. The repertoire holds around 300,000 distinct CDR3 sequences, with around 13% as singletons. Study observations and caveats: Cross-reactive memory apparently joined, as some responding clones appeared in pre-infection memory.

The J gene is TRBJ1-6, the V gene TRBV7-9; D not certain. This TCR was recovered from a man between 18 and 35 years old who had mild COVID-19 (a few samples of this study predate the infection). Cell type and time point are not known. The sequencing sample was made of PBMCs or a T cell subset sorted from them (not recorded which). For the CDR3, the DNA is TGTGCCAGCAGCTTAGGGCAAGGCCCAAGCTCCTATAATTCACCCCTCCACTTT. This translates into CASSLGQGPSSYNSPLHF.